Following are 9 T cell receptor beta chains from one sample sequenced in a study of blood T cell repertoires in COVID-19. Sequencing was performed with immunoSEQ multiplex PCR; in TCRdb, only in-frame clones are kept and a portion is missing. The sample yields about 220,000 clones, 83% seen once. Input material: PBMCs or T cells enriched from blood (not recorded which). The receptor set was obtained from a woman aged 45-65 years who had been exposed to COVID-19.

V is TRBV5-1 and J is TRBJ1-1; D call uncertain. V was trimmed by 4 bases and J by 8 bases, leaving 12 bases between them. This CDR3 is 12 amino acids long. CDR1 and CDR2 (germline): SGHRS, YFSETQ. CDR3 loop: CASSQTSREAFF. CDR3 bases: TGCGCCAGCAGCCAGACGAGCAGGGAAGCTTTCTTT.

The genes are TRBV6-5 and TRBJ1-2; TRBD1 might be the D (5 bases). Trimming took 0 bases from V and 1 from J, leaving 12 bases between them. The CDR3 is made up of 16 amino acids. Germline CDR1 reads MNHEY; CDR2 reads SVGAGI. The CDR3 protein is CASSYSRTPLNYGYTF. CDR3 bases: TGTGCCAGCAGTTACTCAAGGACACCCCTTAACTATGGCTACACCTTC.

V is TRBV28 and J is TRBJ1-1; 11 nucleotides match TRBD1. Germline V CDR1 and CDR2: MDHEN, SYDVKM. The CDR3 loop spans 15 amino acids. J lost 5 bases, V lost 4 bases, and 6 bases had no gene match. The CDR3: CASSSPGTGGTEAFF. CDR3 nucleotide sequence: TGTGCCAGCAGTTCACCCGGGACAGGGGGGACTGAAGCTTTCTTT.

This clone has only a few counts. This chain links TRBV27 with TRBJ1-1; no firm D call. The V gene's germline CDR1 is MNHEY and CDR2 SMNVEV (reference sequence). CDR3 length: 14 residues. The V end was cut by 8 bases, the J end by 2 bases, with 15 bases between. DNA for the CDR3: TGTGCCAGCTCTCGACTCCCAGCCAACACTGAAGCTTTCTTT. It specifies CASSRLPANTEAFF.

The chain employs TRBV27 and TRBJ1-1, with 7 bases fitting TRBD1. This CDR3 comprises 13 residues. Germline V lookup: CDR1 MNHEY, CDR2 SMNVEV (reference sequence). Unmatched junction bases numbered 3, after V lost 5 bases and J lost 3 bases. CDR3 nucleotides: TGTGCCAGCAGTGTAGGGGGCTACACTGAAGCTTTCTTT. Its translation is CASSVGGYTEAFF.

V usage is TRBV5-5 and J usage is TRBJ2-3, with TRBD2 matching over 11 bases. V lost 4 bases and J lost 4; bases outside the gene matches: 14. Germline V gene lookup returns CDR1 SGHKS and CDR2 YYEKEE (reference sequence). The CDR3 extends over 18 amino acids. This CDR3 is CASSLRVSGGAGPDTQYF. CDR3 coding DNA: TGTGCCAGCAGCCTAAGAGTTAGCGGGGGGGCGGGACCAGATACGCAGTATTTT.

The chain carries TRBV5-6 and TRBJ2-3, with TRBD2 matching 7 bases. Losses at the gene ends were 6 bases for V and 0 bases for J; bases not matched to a gene: 1. The CDR3 consists of 13 residues. Germline CDR1 SGHDT, CDR2 YYEEEE. Written as DNA, the CDR3 is TGTGCCAGCAAGCGGGGTAGCACAGATACGCAGTATTTT. Amino acids: CASKRGSTDTQYF.

The gene calls are TRBV19 and TRBJ2-3; possibly TRBD2 for D (6 bases). The germline V gene encodes CDR1 LNHDA and CDR2 SQIVND (reference sequence). This CDR3 has 13 amino acids. Trimming stripped 7 bases from V and 4 bases from J, with 12 bases between. In DNA, the CDR3 is TGTGCCAGTAATGGGGGGTCGGCAGATACGCAGTATTTT. It encodes CASNGGSADTQYF.

The rearrangement joins TRBV6-5 to TRBJ2-5, with a tentative D call TRBD2 (6 bases). Trimming took off 6 bases at V and 2 bases at J, with 13 bases between the two ends. Germline CDR1 is MNHEY and CDR2 is SVGAGI. The CDR3 loop spans 14 amino acids. CDR3 loop: CASSRGRGQETQYF. In DNA form, the CDR3 reads TGTGCCAGCAGCCGCGGACGGGGGCAAGAGACCCAGTACTTC.